The entry below gives a single TCR beta chain sequence along with its context. Its target is unknown. Clones were sequenced by immunoSEQ multiplex PCR, and TCRdb holds only the in-frame ones, with some missing. The profile covers roughly 140,000 clones, with about nine tenths appearing a single time and around 3.6% taken by the ten largest. This specimen belongs to a study of T cell responses to AZD1222 COVID-19 vaccine. Study outcomes and limitations: The span of vaccine-associated CD4 TCRs extended across spike, with dominance at 160-218 and 743-854. A mostly white British donor set with more females was recruited, and clonal diversity was possibly underestimated.

Trimming took 8 bases from V and 6 from J; bases not matched to a gene: 8. The CDR3 sequence is 15 residues long. Germline CDR1 is SNHLY and CDR2 is FYNNEI. The rearrangement joins TRBV2 to TRBJ2-1; 12 bases are a match to TRBD2. This TCR was recovered from an adult in good health. The specimen comprised peripheral blood, sampled on day 0 of AZD1222 vaccination. CDR3 DNA sequence: TGTGCCAGCGGCAGGACTAGCGGGAAGGTCAATGAGCAGTTCTTC. Amino acid sequence: CASGRTSGKVNEQFF.